The subject of this entry is one T cell receptor beta chain. The data originate from a study of blood T cell repertoires in COVID-19. About the study: T cells, B-cell-depleted T cells, or PBMCs provided the cDNA or gDNA that served as material.

Sequencing was performed with immunoSEQ multiplex PCR; in TCRdb, only in-frame clones are kept and a portion is missing. Counted here are around 200,000 clones, about 88% occurring once; the ten biggest clones make up about 4.6%. Cohorts were assigned according to the clinical history that participants reported. Germline-derived CDR1 and CDR2 are SGHTA and FQGNSA. V shed 6 bases and J 6 bases; nucleotides not matched to a gene: 8. This CDR3 contains 15 residues. Sequenced: PBMCs or T cells enriched from blood (not recorded which). The chain has TRBV7-2 and TRBJ2-2; 9 bases line up with TRBD1. This TCR came from a woman under 40 who had been exposed to COVID-19. The CDR3 DNA reads TGTGCCAGCAGAAAAACGGGACAGGGCGCCGGGGAGCTGTTTTTT. Encoded protein: CASRKTGQGAGELFF.